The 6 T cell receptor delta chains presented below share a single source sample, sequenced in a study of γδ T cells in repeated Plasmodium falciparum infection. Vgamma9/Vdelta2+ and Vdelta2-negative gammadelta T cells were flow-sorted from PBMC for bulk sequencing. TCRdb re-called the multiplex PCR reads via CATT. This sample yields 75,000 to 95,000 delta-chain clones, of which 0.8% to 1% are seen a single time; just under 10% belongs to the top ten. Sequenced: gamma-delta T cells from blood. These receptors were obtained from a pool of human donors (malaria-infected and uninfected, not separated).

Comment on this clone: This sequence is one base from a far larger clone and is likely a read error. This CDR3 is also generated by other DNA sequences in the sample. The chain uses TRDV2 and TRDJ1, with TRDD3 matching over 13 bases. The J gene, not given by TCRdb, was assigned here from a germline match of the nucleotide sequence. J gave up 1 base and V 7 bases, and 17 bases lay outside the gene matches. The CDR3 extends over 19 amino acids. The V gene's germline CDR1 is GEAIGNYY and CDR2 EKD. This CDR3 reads CACDGVITGGYDLTDKLIF. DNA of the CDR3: TGTGCCTGCGACGGGGTTATTACTGGGGGATACGATCTCACCGATAAACTCATCTTT.

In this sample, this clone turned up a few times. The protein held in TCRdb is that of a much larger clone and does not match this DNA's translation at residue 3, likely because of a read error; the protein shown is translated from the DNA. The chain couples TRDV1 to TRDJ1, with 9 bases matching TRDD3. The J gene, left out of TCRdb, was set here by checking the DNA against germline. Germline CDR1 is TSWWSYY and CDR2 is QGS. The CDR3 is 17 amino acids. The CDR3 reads CAFGVGAGGFSTDKLIF. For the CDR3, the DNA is TGTGCTTTTGGGGTCGGGGCTGGGGGATTCTCTACCGATAAACTCATCTTT.

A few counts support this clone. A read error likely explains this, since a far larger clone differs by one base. Here the CDR3 DNA reads TGTGCTCTTGGGGGGAGGGGTTCCTTCTGGGGGATTCATTACACCGATAAACTCATCTTT. Translation: CALGGRGSFWGIHYTDKLIF. V usage is TRDV1 and J usage is TRDJ1, with TRDD3 identical over 9 bases. The J gene comes from matching the DNA to germline here; TCRdb lacks it. Germline-derived CDR1 and CDR2 are TSWWSYY and QGS. With 4 bases clipped from V and 0 bases from J, the junction kept 18 bases outside the gene matches. The CDR3 extends over 20 amino acids.

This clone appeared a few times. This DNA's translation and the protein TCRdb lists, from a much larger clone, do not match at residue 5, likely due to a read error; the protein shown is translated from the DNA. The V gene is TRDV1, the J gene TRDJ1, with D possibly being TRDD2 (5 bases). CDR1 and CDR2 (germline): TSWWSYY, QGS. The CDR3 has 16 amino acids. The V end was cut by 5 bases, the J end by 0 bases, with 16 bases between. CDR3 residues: CALGKQPTLYTDKLIF. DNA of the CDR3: TGTGCTCTTGGGAAACAACCTACCCTGTACACCGATAAACTCATCTTT.

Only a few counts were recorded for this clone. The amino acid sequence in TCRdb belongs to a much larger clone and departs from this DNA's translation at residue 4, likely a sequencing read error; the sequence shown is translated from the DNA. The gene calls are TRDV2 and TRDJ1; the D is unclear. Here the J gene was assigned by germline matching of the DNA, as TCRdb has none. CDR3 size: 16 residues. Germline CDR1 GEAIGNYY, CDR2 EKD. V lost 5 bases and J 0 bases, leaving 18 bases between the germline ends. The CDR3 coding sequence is TGTGCCTGTGGCGCTCTATATACCTTGTACACCGATAAACTCATCTTT. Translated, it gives CACGALYTLYTDKLIF.

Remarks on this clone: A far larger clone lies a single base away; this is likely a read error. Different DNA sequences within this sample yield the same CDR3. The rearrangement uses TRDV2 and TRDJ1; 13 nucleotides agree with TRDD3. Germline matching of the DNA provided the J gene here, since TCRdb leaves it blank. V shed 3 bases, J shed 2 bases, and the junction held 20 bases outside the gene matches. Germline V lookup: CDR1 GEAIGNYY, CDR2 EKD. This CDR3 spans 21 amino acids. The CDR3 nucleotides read TGTGCCTGTGACCTAACAAAGGTTACTGGGGGATACGAGGAAGGAACCGATAAACTCATCTTT. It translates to CACDLTKVTGGYEEGTDKLIF.